This entry concerns a single TCR beta chain. Its specificity is not known. Isolated RNA was reverse transcribed into cDNA used as the sequencing template. Clones were read by immunoSEQ multiplex PCR, and TCRdb kept only the in-frame ones, dropping some. The sample holds around 110,000 clones; roughly 50% are singletons and the top ten take 9% to 15%. This specimen comes from a study of CD8+ T cells in alopecia areata. Treatment given: oral pan-JAK inhibitor, 5-10 mg twice daily. Punch biopsies of lesional scalp, plus peripheral blood, were taken from alopecia areata patients. Separation by sorting yielded CD4+ and CD8+ T cells from PBMCs. Points from the study as a whole: Whereas mice showed it more clearly, TCR sharing across patients was murkier, possibly because of HLA. The study found that many expanded lesional clones persisted in scalp and blood during tofacitinib.

Germline V gives CDR1 SEHNR, CDR2 FQNEAQ (reference sequence). Trimming took 1 base from V and 0 from J, leaving 9 bases between them. The CDR3 extends over 15 amino acids. The origin of this receptor is a human donor with alopecia areata. This sample comprised CD8+ T cells sorted from blood, obtained at week 24, from a patient treated with tofacitinib. J is TRBJ1-1 and V is TRBV7-9; D call uncertain. The CDR3 DNA reads as TGTGCCAGCAGCTTAGACGAGGGTATGAACACTGAAGCTTTCTTT. This gives the protein CASSLDEGMNTEAFF.